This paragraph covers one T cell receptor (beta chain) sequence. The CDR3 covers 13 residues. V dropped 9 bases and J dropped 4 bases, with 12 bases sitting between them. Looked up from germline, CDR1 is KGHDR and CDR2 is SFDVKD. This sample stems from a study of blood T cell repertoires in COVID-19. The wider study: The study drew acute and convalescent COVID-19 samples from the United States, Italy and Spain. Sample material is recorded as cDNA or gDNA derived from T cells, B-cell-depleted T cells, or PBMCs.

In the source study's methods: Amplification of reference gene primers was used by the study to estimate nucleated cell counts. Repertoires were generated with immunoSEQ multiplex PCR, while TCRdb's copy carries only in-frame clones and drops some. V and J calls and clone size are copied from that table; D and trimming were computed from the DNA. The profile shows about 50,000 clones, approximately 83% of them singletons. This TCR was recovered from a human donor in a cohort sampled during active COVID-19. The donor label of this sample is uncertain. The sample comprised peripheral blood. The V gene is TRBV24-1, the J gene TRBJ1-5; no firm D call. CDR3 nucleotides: TGTGCCACCGACTCCCCTCGAAATCAGCCCCAGCATTTT. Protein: CATDSPRNQPQHF.